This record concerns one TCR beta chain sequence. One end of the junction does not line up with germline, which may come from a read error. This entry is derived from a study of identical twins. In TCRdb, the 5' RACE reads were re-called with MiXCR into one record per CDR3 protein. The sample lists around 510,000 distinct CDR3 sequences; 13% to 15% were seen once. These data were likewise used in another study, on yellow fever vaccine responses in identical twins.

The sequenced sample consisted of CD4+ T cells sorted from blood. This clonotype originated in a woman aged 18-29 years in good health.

The CDR3 DNA sequence: TGTGCCAGCAGGGAAGACAGCACCGGGGAGCTGTTTTTT. Translating gives CASREDSTGELFF. The chain recombines TRBV2 with TRBJ2-2; possible D gene TRBD1, 5 bases. Germline V gene lookup returns CDR1 SNHLY and CDR2 FYNNEI. CDR3 length: 13 residues.